Following are 30 T cell receptor beta chains from one sample sequenced in a study of blood T cell repertoires in COVID-19. Repertoires were generated with immunoSEQ multiplex PCR, while TCRdb's copy carries only in-frame clones and drops some. There are a few hundred thousand clones in the sample; around 88% occur only once, and 2.5% lies in the top ten. Sequenced input: PBMCs or T cells enriched from blood (not recorded which). These TCRs come from a woman in her thirties or forties with acute COVID-19.

The rearrangement joins TRBV5-4 to TRBJ2-2; D gene ambiguous. Germline lookup yields CDR1 SGHNT and CDR2 YYREEE (reference sequence). V was clipped by 2 bases and J by 1 base, with 6 bases between them. The CDR3 sequence is 14 residues long. The CDR3 nucleotides are TGTGCCAGCAGCTTTAGAGGGAACACCGGGGAGCTGTTTTTT. Amino acid sequence: CASSFRGNTGELFF.

The rearrangement uses TRBV28 and TRBJ1-2, with D possibly being TRBD1 (6 bases). Germline CDR1 is MDHEN and CDR2 is SYDVKM. CDR3 size: 14 residues. V was clipped by 2 bases and J by 3 bases, with 10 bases between them. CDR3 protein: CASSLTGIDYGYTF. The DNA of the CDR3 is TGTGCCAGCAGTTTAACAGGGATAGACTATGGCTACACCTTC.

This chain uses TRBV18 with TRBJ1-6; 7 bases are shared with TRBD1. V dropped 5 bases and J dropped 10; count of bases not matched to a gene: 8. CDR1 is KGHSH, CDR2 LQKENI, per germline. This CDR3 spans 14 amino acids. The CDR3, as DNA: TGTGCCAGCTCAACCGACAGGGACCGGTCACCCCTCCACTTT. It yields the protein CASSTDRDRSPLHF.

The chain employs TRBV2 and TRBJ1-2; 7 nucleotides match TRBD1. V was pared by 7 bases and J by 6 bases, with 11 bases of the junction left unmatched. Germline V CDR1 and CDR2: SNHLY, FYNNEI. The CDR3 runs 14 residues. CDR3 protein: CASTRQGGLNGYTF. The CDR3 DNA reads TGTGCCAGCACGAGACAGGGCGGACTAAATGGCTACACCTTC. The full variable domain, its missing parts supplied by reference TRBV2 and TRBJ1-2, is EPEVTQTPSHQVTQMGQEVILRCVPISNHLYFYWYRQILGQKVEFLVSFYNNEISEKSEIFDDQFSVERPDGSNFTLKIRSTKLEDSAMYFCASTRQGGLNGYTFGSGTRLTVV.

The chain has TRBV7-9 and TRBJ1-2; D gene ambiguous. The germline V and J ends were trimmed by 5 bases and 2 bases, with 12 bases remaining between them. The CDR3 extends over 14 amino acids. CDR1 and CDR2 (germline): SEHNR, FQNEAQ (reference sequence). CDR3 residues: CASSKPNLNYGYTF. The CDR3 bases are TGTGCCAGCAGCAAACCAAACCTAAACTATGGCTACACCTTC. Combining the CDR3 with reference TRBV7-9 and TRBJ1-2 gives the whole variable domain DTGVSQNPRHKITKRGQNVTFRCDPISEHNRLYWYRQTLGQGPEFLTYFQNEAQLEKSRLLSDRFSAERPKGSFSTLEIQRTEQGDSAMYLCASSKPNLNYGYTFGSGTRLTVV.

This chain joins TRBV7-2 and TRBJ2-1, with D possibly TRBD2 on 6 matching bases. The germline V gene encodes CDR1 SGHTA and CDR2 FQGNSA. The CDR3 is 16 residues long. Trimming cost V 0 bases and J 7 bases, with 16 bases left between them. The CDR3, as DNA: TGTGCCAGCAGCTTAGCGTTGGGACTGGGTAGGAATGAGCAGTTCTTC. The encoded protein is CASSLALGLGRNEQFF.

The chain is built from TRBV30 and TRBJ1-2; D ambiguous. The CDR3 contains 13 residues. Trimming left V 0 bases short and J 6 bases short, with 11 bases between. In germline, CDR1 is GTSNPN, CDR2 SVGIG (reference sequence). CDR3 bases: TGTGCCTGGAGTGTAAGCGAGATTGATGGCTACACCTTC. This translates into CAWSVSEIDGYTF.

V usage is TRBV6-5 and J usage is TRBJ1-4; the match to TRBD1 covers 9 bases. CDR3 size: 15 residues. Germline CDR1 MNHEY, CDR2 SVGAGI. V lost 4 bases and J lost 8; bases outside the gene matches: 8. The chain's CDR3 is CASSFLGQGNEKLFF. CDR3 DNA: TGTGCCAGCAGTTTCTTGGGACAGGGAAACGAAAAACTGTTTTTT.

This chain joins TRBV5-5 and TRBJ1-2; 8 bases match TRBD1. With V trimmed by 0 bases and J by 0 bases, 10 bases remained unmatched. CDR1 SGHKS and CDR2 YYEKEE come from the germline V gene (reference sequence). The CDR3 is made up of 18 amino acids. The CDR3 DNA reads TGTGCCAGCAGCTTGGTATCGGGACAGGTTAACACTAACTATGGCTACACCTTC. Residues: CASSLVSGQVNTNYGYTF.

V usage is TRBV6-5 and J usage is TRBJ2-1; possibly TRBD2 for D (5 bases). The germline CDR1 and CDR2 sequences are MNHEY and SVGAGI. This CDR3 has 13 residues. V was shortened by 5 bases and J by 6 bases, with 11 bases between the two germline ends. CDR3 residues: CASSRQLGNEQFF. In DNA, the CDR3 is TGTGCCAGCAGTCGACAACTAGGCAATGAGCAGTTCTTC.

The chain employs TRBV9 and TRBJ2-7, with D maybe TRBD1 (5 bases). The germline V and J ends were trimmed by 0 bases and 2 bases, with 21 bases remaining between them. The CDR3 consists of 18 residues. The germline V gene encodes CDR1 SGDLS and CDR2 YYNGEE. The CDR3 DNA sequence: TGTGCCAGCAGCGTAGTCTTCCCCACGAGAACAGGTACCTACGAGCAGTACGTC. Translation gives CASSVVFPTRTGTYEQYV.

Regarding this clone: Other nucleotide sequences in the sample specify the same CDR3. V gene TRBV7-2 combines with J gene TRBJ2-7, with 9 positions matching TRBD1. CDR1 is SGHTA, CDR2 FQGNSA, per germline. The CDR3 totals 15 residues. Trimming at V came to 6 bases and at J to 1 base, leaving 7 bases not matched to a gene. For the CDR3, the DNA is TGTGCCAGCAGTCCCCAACAGGGGGCTTCCTACGAGCAGTACTTC. Encoded protein: CASSPQQGASYEQYF.

The sample holds a few counts of this clone. The chain uses TRBV28 and TRBJ1-2; D is unclear. CDR1 and CDR2 from the germline V gene are MDHEN and SYDVKM. This CDR3 region has 13 residues. Deletions cut 2 bases from V and 6 bases from J, with 10 bases between. CDR3 residues: CASSLGRVDGYTF. The CDR3 DNA reads TGTGCCAGCAGTTTAGGGAGAGTAGATGGCTACACCTTC.

The chain is built from TRBV29-1 and TRBJ1-1; D is uncertain. The V end lost 5 bases, the J end lost 4 bases, and 14 bases lay between the germline ends. CDR1 and CDR2 from the germline V gene are SQVTM and ANQGSEA. The CDR3 runs 13 residues. The CDR3, as DNA: TGCAGCGTTAAGTCCGTTACGGGCACTGAAGCTTTCTTT. Protein sequence: CSVKSVTGTEAFF.

The rearrangement joins TRBV7-2 to TRBJ1-1; D unresolved. Per the germline V gene, CDR1 is SGHTA and CDR2 is FQGNSA. The CDR3 length is 12 residues. V was clipped by 5 bases and J by 8 bases, with 12 bases between them. The CDR3 sequence is CASSPSGLEAFF. In DNA, the CDR3 is TGTGCCAGCAGCCCATCCGGACTGGAAGCTTTCTTT.

The chain uses TRBV7-2 and TRBJ2-7, with TRBD2 matching 14 bases. CDR1 and CDR2 (germline): SGHTA, FQGNSA. The CDR3 has 16 residues. J gave up 7 bases and V 5 bases, and 10 bases lay outside the gene matches. As DNA, the CDR3 is TGTGCCAGCAGCCCCGGACTAGCGGGGGGTAGTCGGGAGCAGTACTTC. Translated, it gives CASSPGLAGGSREQYF.

This clone has a handful of counts. CDR3 bases: TGTGCCAGCAACCGGGACAGGGGGCAGAGAGAGACCCAGTACTTC. As protein: CASNRDRGQRETQYF. This chain uses TRBV2 with TRBJ2-5, with TRBD1 identical over 12 bases. Trimming at V came to 7 bases and at J to 4 bases, leaving 7 bases not matched to a gene. This CDR3 is built from 15 residues. Looked up from germline, CDR1 is SNHLY and CDR2 is FYNNEI.

J is TRBJ1-1 and V is TRBV18; the D is unclear. CDR3 length equals 13 residues. Trimming removed 3 bases at V and 6 bases at J, with 11 bases between. The germline gives CDR1 KGHSH, CDR2 LQKENI. The CDR3 DNA is TGTGCCAGCTCACCCGACGAGGGCGCTGAAGCTTTCTTT. It yields the protein CASSPDEGAEAFF. Full variable domain (rest looked up from reference TRBV18 and TRBJ1-1): NAGVMQNPRHLVRRRGQEARLRCSPMKGHSHVYWYRQLPEEGLKFMVYLQKENIIDESGMPKERFSAEFPKEGPSILRIQQVVRGDSAAYFCASSPDEGAEAFFGQGTRLTVV.

A few counts support this clone. This sequence joins TRBV6-5 and TRBJ1-1; D is unresolved. V dropped 6 bases and J dropped 6 bases, with 11 bases sitting between them. The length of the CDR3 is 12 residues. CDR1 MNHEY and CDR2 SVGAGI come from the germline V gene. CDR3 DNA: TGTGCCAGCAGGAGGGAGGGCGCTGAAGCTTTCTTT. This sequence encodes CASRREGAEAFF.

This sequence joins TRBV28 and TRBJ2-4; D perhaps matches TRBD1 (6 bases). The V gene lost 9 bases and the J gene lost 0 bases, with 15 bases spanning the gap. Germline V gene lookup returns CDR1 MDHEN and CDR2 SYDVKM. CDR3 size: 15 residues. The CDR3 loop reads CASADTGIAKNIQYF. CDR3 sequence (DNA): TGTGCCAGTGCTGACACAGGGATAGCCAAAAACATTCAGTACTTC.

This rearrangement joins TRBV19 to TRBJ1-5, with D perhaps TRBD1 (6 bases). The CDR3 runs 15 residues. CDR1 and CDR2 (germline): LNHDA, SQIVND (reference sequence). Trimming took 5 bases from V and 5 from J, leaving 16 bases between them. The CDR3 loop reads CASSSRWGGDQPQHF. Here the CDR3 DNA reads TGTGCCAGTAGTTCCCGGTGGGGGGGCGATCAGCCCCAGCATTTT.

The CDR3 region has the DNA TGCGCCAGCAGCCAAGACCTCGCAGGGGGGCAGCCCCAGCATTTT. Its protein product is CASSQDLAGGQPQHF. The chain has TRBV4-3 and TRBJ1-5; 7 bases are a match to TRBD1. The CDR3 length is 15 residues. J was trimmed by 7 bases and V by 0 bases; bases with no gene match: 6. Germline V lookup: CDR1 LGHNA, CDR2 YSLEER.

This chain uses TRBV7-2 with TRBJ2-5; possibly TRBD2 for D (7 bases). The CDR3 sequence is 17 residues long. Per germline, CDR1 SGHTA and CDR2 FQGNSA. V shed 2 bases and J shed 7 bases, with 23 bases lying between them. This CDR3 reads CASSLSGGRRELGTQYF. The DNA for the CDR3 is TGTGCCAGCAGCTTATCGGGGGGCAGGCGGGAGTTAGGGACCCAGTACTTC.

This chain connects TRBV19 to TRBJ2-7, with 10 bases fitting TRBD1. The V segment lost 6 bases and the J segment 7 bases; nucleotides outside the gene matches: 6. Germline lookup yields CDR1 LNHDA and CDR2 SQIVND (reference sequence). The CDR3 sequence is 13 residues long. The CDR3 sequence: CASSQDRGREQYF. The CDR3 coding sequence is TGTGCCAGTAGCCAAGACAGGGGGCGAGAGCAGTACTTC. The whole variable domain, filled in from reference TRBV19 and TRBJ2-7, reads DGGITQSPKYLFRKEGQNVTLSCEQNLNHDAMYWYRQDPGQGLRLIYYSQIVNDFQKGDIAEGYSVSREKKESFPLTVTSAQKNPTAFYLCASSQDRGREQYFGPGTRLTVT.

The J gene is TRBJ1-2, the V gene TRBV7-2, with 7 bases identical to TRBD1. CDR1 is SGHTA and CDR2 is FQGNSA in the germline V gene. There are 16 residues in the CDR3. The V segment lost 7 bases and the J segment 3 bases; nucleotides outside the gene matches: 14. This chain's CDR3 is CASTTPAGRGDYGYTF. The CDR3 DNA sequence: TGTGCCAGCACCACCCCCGCGGGCAGGGGGGACTATGGCTACACCTTC.

The rearrangement links TRBV29-1 to TRBJ1-4; 9 positions match TRBD1. This CDR3 contains 14 residues. Trimming took 6 bases from V and 4 from J; bases not matched to a gene: 6. The V gene's germline CDR1 is SQVTM and CDR2 ANQGSEA. This chain's CDR3 is CSVAGTGFNEKLFF. CDR3 nucleotide sequence: TGCAGCGTGGCGGGGACAGGGTTTAATGAAAAACTGTTTTTT. The entire variable domain, with the rest obtained from reference TRBV29-1 and TRBJ1-4, is as follows: SAVISQKPSRDICQRGTSLTIQCQVDSQVTMMFWYRQQPGQSLTLIATANQGSEATYESGFVIDKFPISRPNLTFSTLTVSNMSPEDSSIYLCSVAGTGFNEKLFFGSGTQLSVL.

The chain has TRBV2 and TRBJ1-5; D is undetermined. The CDR3 consists of 13 residues. Trimming took 6 bases from V and 7 from J, leaving 13 bases between them. Germline V gene sequence: CDR1 SNHLY, CDR2 FYNNEI. As DNA, the CDR3 is TGTGCCAGCAGGCGGCACGATATGCAGCCCCAGCATTTT. Its translation: CASRRHDMQPQHF.

This sequence joins TRBV24-1 and TRBJ2-1; D may be TRBD2 (5 bases). Deletions cut 1 base from V and 1 base from J, with 10 bases between. The CDR3 length is 16 residues. CDR1 is KGHDR, CDR2 SFDVKD, per germline. CDR3 residues: CATSDFPGGSYNEQFF. CDR3 DNA: TGTGCCACCAGTGATTTCCCAGGAGGATCCTACAATGAGCAGTTCTTC.

The V gene is TRBV7-9, the J gene TRBJ2-1; D is possibly TRBD2 (7 bases). CDR1 and CDR2 (germline): SEHNR, FQNEAQ (reference sequence). CDR3 length equals 17 residues. V dropped 1 base and J dropped 2 bases, with 15 bases sitting between them. DNA of the CDR3: TGTGCCAGCAGCTTAGGGGCGGGGGCGCCCACCTACAATGAGCAGTTCTTC. Amino acids: CASSLGAGAPTYNEQFF. Full variable domain (remainder filled in from reference TRBV7-9 and TRBJ2-1): DTGVSQNPRHKITKRGQNVTFRCDPISEHNRLYWYRQTLGQGPEFLTYFQNEAQLEKSRLLSDRFSAERPKGSFSTLEIQRTEQGDSAMYLCASSLGAGAPTYNEQFFGPGTRLTVL.

The V call is TRBV19, the J call TRBJ2-6; 8 nucleotides match TRBD1. This CDR3 comprises 15 residues. The V and J ends lost 4 bases and 2 bases, in that order; junction bases with no gene match: 1. Germline values: CDR1 LNHDA, CDR2 SQIVND (reference sequence). The CDR3 DNA sequence: TGTGCCAGTAGTAAGACAGGGGCTGGGGCCAACGTCCTGACTTTC. Translation: CASSKTGAGANVLTF.